This T cell receptor (beta chain) was identified in a study of T cell responses to AZD1222 COVID-19 vaccine. V lost 0 bases, J lost 7 bases, and 6 bases lay in between. The CDR3 loop spans 11 amino acids. The V gene's germline CDR1 is DFQATT and CDR2 SNEGSKA (reference sequence). The table came from immunoSEQ multiplex PCR; TCRdb's copy has only in-frame clones and leaves some out. The sample lists 150,000 to 200,000 clones, around 85% occurring once. This clonotype was sampled from an adult who received the AZD1222 COVID-19 vaccine. The sample consisted of peripheral blood, taken 28 days after the second AZD1222 dose. The chain links TRBV20-1 to TRBJ1-2; unclear D gene. Here the CDR3 DNA reads TGCAGTGCTAGAGATCTGGTTGGCTACACCTTC. It specifies CSARDLVGYTF.